This T cell receptor beta chain was recovered during a study of long-term antiretroviral therapy in people with HIV. Study observations and caveats: Across all time points, the repertoire was dominated by clones that expanded before ART.

Samples were assayed with immunoSEQ v3.0 at survey level. Data came from immunoSEQ multiplex PCR; TCRdb stores just in-frame clones and leaves some out. In the table there are 20,000 to 25,000 clones, less than 85% of which are singletons. No fewer than two post-ART and no fewer than one pre-ART PBMC samples existed for each donor. V was trimmed by 0 bases and J by 0 bases, leaving 8 bases between them. This CDR3 has 16 residues. Per the germline V gene, CDR1 is MNHEY and CDR2 is SVGAGI. Of note for this clone: Its specificity is unknown.

The V gene is TRBV6-5, the J gene TRBJ2-2; no firm D call. The material sequenced was unsorted PBMCs, taken 0.5 years before starting antiretroviral therapy. The TCR sequence derives from a man aged 40-50 years with HIV. In nucleotides, the CDR3 is TGTGCCAGCAGTTACTCGTGGCAGGCGAACACCGGGGAGCTGTTTTTT. Translating it yields CASSYSWQANTGELFF.